One sample yielded the 19 T cell receptor beta chains listed below, sequenced in a study of cytomegalovirus exposure and HLA in healthy donors (dated by TCRdb to the late 2010s). Preparation of the library involved the immunoSEQ multiplex PCR assay. The multiplex PCR relied on a mix of 60 forward primers for TCR Vbeta segments and 13 reverse primers for TCR Jbeta segments. TCRdb re-hosts the immuneACCESS table, in-frame sequences only. Its copies lack some clones; in the studies checked, an unresolved V gene accounts for under half of them, and the cause for the rest is not known. The sample table holds tens of thousands of clones, of which roughly three fifths were seen once. The ten largest clones add up to 6.3% of the sample. Sequenced input: PBMCs. The receptor set was obtained from a woman aged 25 to 39 in good health and CMV-seronegative.

This chain connects TRBV9 to TRBJ2-7, with 11 positions matching TRBD1. This CDR3 comprises 14 residues. Germline loops: CDR1 SGDLS, CDR2 YYNGEE. Trimming removed 4 bases from V and 4 bases from J; junction bases left unmatched: 4. This CDR3 is CASSSGTGGYEQYF. In nucleotides, the CDR3 is TGTGCCAGCAGCAGCGGGACAGGGGGGTACGAGCAGTACTTC.

This rearrangement joins TRBV29-1 to TRBJ2-5; D might be TRBD1 (5 bases). Judging by the DNA end, TRBJ2-7 fits better; the J call may be wrong. The germline gives CDR1 SQVTM, CDR2 ANQGSEA. This CDR3 region has 12 residues. This CDR3 reads CSVDLWGGEQYF. The CDR3 nucleotides are TGCAGCGTTGATCTGTGGGGCGGCGAGCAGTACTTC.

V usage is TRBV15 and J usage is TRBJ2-4; maybe TRBD2 (5 bases). Trimming took 1 base from V and 7 from J, leaving 17 bases between them. Germline V gene lookup returns CDR1 LNHNV and CDR2 YYDKDF (reference sequence). The CDR3 runs to 16 residues. The CDR3 DNA is TGTGCCACCAGCAGAGTGGGAAATTCGGGATTGAACATTCAGTACTTC. This sequence encodes CATSRVGNSGLNIQYF.

This clone appeared a few times. This sequence joins TRBV18 and TRBJ2-5; TRBD1 matches 8 bases. The CDR3 runs 15 residues. The V gene's germline CDR1 is KGHSH and CDR2 LQKENI. The junction had 3 bases not matched to a gene; V was cut back by 2 bases and J by 1 base. CDR3 nucleotides: TGTGCCAGCTCACCATGGACAGGGCGCCAAGAGACCCAGTACTTC. This codes for CASSPWTGRQETQYF.

This clone was counted only a few times. This CDR3 reads CAISGIGTSGAEQFF. Here the CDR3 DNA reads TGTGCCATCAGTGGAATAGGGACTAGCGGGGCTGAGCAGTTCTTC. V gene TRBV10-3 combines with J gene TRBJ2-1, with 13 bases identical to TRBD2. The CDR3 is 15 amino acids. The trim removed 4 bases at V and 9 bases at J, leaving 6 bases unmatched. Germline loops: CDR1 ENHRY, CDR2 SYGVKD.

This clone was counted between two and nine times. The CDR3 DNA reads TGTGCCAGCAGCGTAGGGGCTAACGGCAATGAGCAGTTCTTC. Translation gives CASSVGANGNEQFF. The chain recombines TRBV9 with TRBJ2-1, with D hard to call. The CDR3 totals 14 residues. V was shortened by 0 bases and J by 6 bases, with 10 bases between the two germline ends. CDR1 is SGDLS and CDR2 is YYNGEE in the germline V gene.

The J gene is TRBJ2-1, the V gene TRBV11-2; D is unclear. The germline V gene encodes CDR1 SGHAT and CDR2 FQNNGV. CDR3 length: 12 amino acids. Trimming removed 5 bases at V and 5 bases at J, with 7 bases between. CDR3: CASSPVNNEQFF. In DNA form, the CDR3 reads TGTGCCAGCAGCCCCGTTAACAATGAGCAGTTCTTC.

This clone was counted a single time. The chain uses TRBV4-2 and TRBJ1-2, with D possibly matching TRBD1 (6 bases). CDR1 and CDR2 from the germline V gene are LGHNA and YNFKEQ. V lost 0 bases and J lost 4, with 15 bases in between. CDR3 length: 16 amino acids. The CDR3 DNA follows: TGTGCCAGCAGCCAAGAGGGAGGGGGAGGGGGCTATGGCTACACCTTC. Amino acid sequence: CASSQEGGGGGYGYTF.

The chain combines TRBV19 with TRBJ1-2, with 7 bases matching TRBD1. Germline CDR1 and CDR2: LNHDA and SQIVND (reference sequence). The V gene end was trimmed by 2 bases and the J gene end by 2 bases; junction bases not matched to a gene: 8. CDR3 length equals 16 residues. CDR3 loop: CASSITPRQGNYGYTF. The CDR3 region has the DNA TGTGCCAGTAGTATAACCCCAAGACAGGGCAACTATGGCTACACCTTC.

In its sample, this clone was seen a few times. CDR3 protein: CASSYGQATDTQYF. CDR3 DNA sequence: TGTGCCAGCAGTTATGGCCAGGCCACAGATACGCAGTATTTT. This chain uses TRBV6-5 with TRBJ2-3; D call uncertain. Germline values: CDR1 MNHEY, CDR2 SVGAGI. The CDR3 covers 14 residues. Trimming took 3 bases from V and 2 from J, leaving 9 bases between them.

This chain links TRBV28 with TRBJ1-2, with 8 bases lining up with TRBD1. The CDR3 loop spans 12 amino acids. V was clipped by 5 bases and J by 5 bases; unmatched bases: 1. The V gene's germline CDR1 is MDHEN and CDR2 SYDVKM. Written as DNA, the CDR3 is TGTGCCAGCAGTCGGACAGGGTATGGCTACACCTTC. Translated: CASSRTGYGYTF.

The V gene is TRBV5-1, the J gene TRBJ1-1, with TRBD1 matching over 9 bases. CDR1 and CDR2 from the germline V gene are SGHRS and YFSETQ. This CDR3 region has 18 residues. The V and J ends lost 4 bases and 0 bases, in that order; junction bases with no gene match: 13. The CDR3 here is CASSPHTGGVFVNTEAFF. Written as DNA, the CDR3 is TGCGCCAGCAGCCCACATACAGGGGGCGTTTTCGTGAACACTGAAGCTTTCTTT.

The rearrangement links TRBV7-2 to TRBJ1-1; tentatively, D is TRBD1 (6 bases). The V end was cut by 8 bases, the J end by 6 bases, with 13 bases between. Germline V gives CDR1 SGHTA, CDR2 FQGNSA. This CDR3 has 12 amino acids. The CDR3 coding sequence is TGTGCCAGCCGGGGCAGGGGACCTGAAGCTTTCTTT. It codes for CASRGRGPEAFF.

By sample fraction, this clone is medium-sized. For the CDR3, the DNA is TGTGCCAGCAGCTTGGAACAGGGCCCCGAAGCTTTCTTT. It specifies CASSLEQGPEAFF. This chain links TRBV5-4 with TRBJ1-1; D possibly corresponds to TRBD1 (6 bases). This CDR3 is built from 13 residues. Germline values: CDR1 SGHNT, CDR2 YYREEE (reference sequence). Trimming took 0 bases from V and 8 from J, leaving 11 bases between them.

The rearrangement joins TRBV5-8 to TRBJ2-1; D not certain. The CDR3 covers 13 residues. Trimming took off 4 bases at V and 8 bases at J, with 13 bases between the two ends. Germline assignment: CDR1 SGHTS and CDR2 YDEGEE. CDR3 sequence (DNA): TGTGCCAGCAGCCCTAACGGGTGGGATGAGCAGTTCTTC. Amino acids: CASSPNGWDEQFF.

J is TRBJ2-7 and V is TRBV19; D unresolved. The germline V and J ends were trimmed by 3 bases and 2 bases, with 14 bases remaining between them. The CDR3 runs 15 residues. Germline values: CDR1 LNHDA, CDR2 SQIVND (reference sequence). The DNA for the CDR3 is TGTGCCAGTAGTATGGCAGGTGCGTCACCCTACGAGCAGTACTTC. This translates into CASSMAGASPYEQYF.

V is TRBV11-2 and J is TRBJ2-7, with D possibly TRBD2 on 7 matching bases. V was trimmed by 0 bases and J by 5 bases, leaving 14 bases between them. CDR1 and CDR2 (germline): SGHAT, FQNNGV. The CDR3 has 15 amino acids. The CDR3 nucleotides read TGTGCCAGCAGCTTAGATTTGACGGGGGGCAACGAGCAGTACTTC. Translated: CASSLDLTGGNEQYF.

This clone was seen a few times. The V call is TRBV18, the J call TRBJ1-6; D not certain. The CDR3 loop spans 15 amino acids. V lost 2 bases, J lost 0 bases, and 5 bases lay in between. The V gene's germline CDR1 is KGHSH and CDR2 LQKENI. This CDR3 is CASSPTSSYNSPLHF. CDR3 DNA sequence: TGTGCCAGCTCACCAACGAGCTCCTATAATTCACCCCTCCACTTT. The variable domain in full, completed from reference TRBV18 and TRBJ1-6, reads NAGVMQNPRHLVRRRGQEARLRCSPMKGHSHVYWYRQLPEEGLKFMVYLQKENIIDESGMPKERFSAEFPKEGPSILRIQQVVRGDSAAYFCASSPTSSYNSPLHFGNGTRLTVT.

CDR3: CAISGGDGLNTEAFF. The DNA for the CDR3 is TGTGCCATCAGTGGGGGGGACGGCCTGAACACTGAAGCTTTCTTT. The chain links TRBV10-3 to TRBJ1-1; tentatively, D is TRBD1 (5 bases). V lost 4 bases and J lost 0, with 12 bases in between. The CDR3 length is 15 residues. The germline V gene encodes CDR1 ENHRY and CDR2 SYGVKD.